This TCR beta chain was captured by sequencing in a study of cytomegalovirus exposure and HLA in healthy donors. Primers for the PCR totalled 60 Vbeta and 13 Jbeta. TCRdb's copy holds only in-frame clones and misses some; the assay was immunoSEQ multiplex PCR. This listing includes 130,000 or so clones. CDR3 size: 15 residues. With 1 base removed from V and 0 bases from J, the gap between germline ends came to 8 bases. CDR1 SGHRS and CDR2 YFSETQ come from the germline V gene. The study, taken as a whole, reports: The authors excluded some V segments, including TRBV6-2 and TRBV6-3, as indistinguishable.

Regarding this clone: The antigen is not known.

The clonotype comes from a woman between 18 and 29 years old in good health and CMV-seronegative. Sequencing used PBMCs. J is TRBJ1-5 and V is TRBV5-1; no firm D call. The CDR3 protein is CASSLTGYSNQPQHF. In nucleotides, the CDR3 is TGCGCCAGCAGCTTGACCGGTTATAGCAATCAGCCCCAGCATTTT. Combining the CDR3 with reference TRBV5-1 and TRBJ1-5 gives the whole variable domain KAGVTQTPRYLIKTRGQQVTLSCSPISGHRSVSWYQQTPGQGLQFLFEYFSETQRNKGNFPGRFSGRQFSNSRSEMNVSTLELGDSALYLCASSLTGYSNQPQHFGDGTRLSIL.